The 25 T cell receptor beta chains below were found in one sample sequenced in a study of PD-1 blockade in classical Hodgkin lymphoma (dated by TCRdb to the early 2020s). Library prep was done by the immunoSEQ multiplex PCR assay. In TCRdb, the immuneACCESS table is reduced to in-frame sequences with V and J assigned. These tables do not hold every clone; where another copy was compared, an unresolved V gene accounts for under half, and the others remain unexplained. The sample has tens of thousands of clones on record, 83% of them singletons. The top ten clonotypes cover about 18% of the sample. The sample's time point label, in plain terms: cycle 4 day 1 (C4D1), after around six weeks of nivolumab. All trial patients had relapsed after autologous stem cell transplantation, with cohorts A, B and C differing in prior brentuximab vedotin exposure. The material sequenced was peripheral blood mononuclear cells (PBMCs), taken before the fourth cycle of nivolumab. The receptors here all came from a human donor with classical Hodgkin lymphoma.

This clone was observed a few times. The chain carries TRBV19 and TRBJ1-5, with D possibly matching TRBD1 (5 bases). Looked up from germline, CDR1 is LNHDA and CDR2 is SQIVND (reference sequence). With 6 bases removed from V and 2 bases from J, the gap between germline ends came to 14 bases. The CDR3 has 15 amino acids. Written as DNA, the CDR3 is TGTGCCAGTAGGCAGGGTGCATTGCGCAATCAGCCCCAGCATTTT. Translating it yields CASRQGALRNQPQHF.

The chain is built from TRBV6-5 and TRBJ2-2; TRBD1 might be the D (6 bases). The CDR3 is 15 residues long. Germline CDR1 MNHEY, CDR2 SVGAGI. V was cut by 7 bases and J by 0 bases, with 12 bases left in between. CDR3 DNA sequence: TGTGCCAGCACCTCAGGGGCCGCGAACACCGGGGAGCTGTTTTTT. It codes for CASTSGAANTGELFF.

This clone was recorded a few times. Written as DNA, the CDR3 is TGTGCCAGCAGCACCTGGACAGGGAGGGGGCTCGGAGCTTTCTTT. It translates to CASSTWTGRGLGAFF. The chain links TRBV5-4 to TRBJ1-1; 8 bases line up with TRBD1. V lost 4 bases to trimming and J lost 10 bases; unmatched junction nucleotides: 15. Germline lookup yields CDR1 SGHNT and CDR2 YYREEE (reference sequence). CDR3 length equals 15 residues.

The chain is built from TRBV19 and TRBJ2-3; D gene ambiguous. This CDR3 contains 15 residues. Germline V gene sequence: CDR1 LNHDA, CDR2 SQIVND (reference sequence). V lost 7 bases and J lost 2, with 16 bases in between. CDR3 sequence (DNA): TGTGCCAGTATGCCGGGTTCGTATGTCACAGATACGCAGTATTTT. Amino acid sequence: CASMPGSYVTDTQYF.

V is TRBV4-2 and J is TRBJ2-1; 13 nucleotides agree with TRBD2. J gave up 7 bases and V 4 bases, and 4 bases lay outside the gene matches. Germline values: CDR1 LGHNA, CDR2 YNFKEQ. The CDR3 totals 15 residues. CDR3 nucleotide sequence: TGTGCCAGCAGCCCCAGACTAGCGGGAGGAAATGAGCAGTTCTTC. Encoded protein: CASSPRLAGGNEQFF.

V usage is TRBV6-5 and J usage is TRBJ1-4; D is possibly TRBD1 (5 bases). The germline CDR1 and CDR2 sequences are MNHEY and SVGAGI. The CDR3 consists of 14 residues. Deletions cut 2 bases from V and 7 bases from J, with 11 bases between. CDR3 sequence: CASSYLGPGEKLFF. As DNA, the CDR3 is TGTGCCAGCAGTTACCTGGGGCCCGGTGAAAAACTGTTTTTT.

The chain links TRBV7-3 to TRBJ2-3; 13 nucleotides line up with TRBD2. Germline CDR1 reads SGHTA; CDR2 reads FQGTGA. CDR3 length: 19 amino acids. The V and J ends lost 5 bases and 7 bases, in that order; junction bases with no gene match: 18. The CDR3 coding sequence is TGTGCCAGCAGCCCCGTATCAACTAGCGGGAGGGCCGGTTCTTATACGCAGTATTTT. Its translation: CASSPVSTSGRAGSYTQYF.

The chain is built from TRBV28 and TRBJ2-1; possibly TRBD1 for D (5 bases). The CDR3 contains 15 residues. Per the germline V gene, CDR1 is MDHEN and CDR2 is SYDVKM. V was shortened by 3 bases and J by 6 bases, with 15 bases between the two germline ends. Here the CDR3 DNA reads TGTGCCAGCAGTTTGGGGCCCCTTGGGTTCAATGAGCAGTTCTTC. Translation gives CASSLGPLGFNEQFF.

This clone was picked up one time. This chain links TRBV2 with TRBJ2-3; 7 bases fit TRBD2. Per germline, CDR1 SNHLY and CDR2 FYNNEI. V dropped 8 bases and J dropped 0; count of bases not matched to a gene: 5. CDR3 length: 14 residues. The CDR3 here is CASGSGFSTDTQYF. CDR3 bases: TGTGCCAGCGGTAGCGGGTTTAGCACAGATACGCAGTATTTT.

This clone was observed once. The chain combines TRBV5-1 with TRBJ1-3; unclear D gene. The CDR3 length is 16 residues. Between the trimmed V and J ends, which lost 0 bases and 4 bases, there was a span of 14 bases. The germline V gene has CDR1 SGHRS and CDR2 YFSETQ. The CDR3 DNA reads TGCGCCAGCAGCTTGGGTCCGGACCGAAGAGGAAACACCATATATTTT. As protein: CASSLGPDRRGNTIYF.

The CDR3 reads CAISETGTGANQPQHF. CDR3 coding DNA: TGTGCCATCAGTGAGACGGGAACAGGGGCTAATCAGCCCCAGCATTTT. The V gene is TRBV10-3, the J gene TRBJ1-5, with 7 bases fitting TRBD1. This CDR3 spans 16 amino acids. Germline assignment: CDR1 ENHRY and CDR2 SYGVKD. Trimming took 2 bases from V and 4 from J; bases not matched to a gene: 8.

DNA for the CDR3: TGTGCCTGGAGTGTAGGACTAGCGGGAGTGGTTGAGCAGTTCTTC. Residues: CAWSVGLAGVVEQFF. V gene TRBV30 combines with J gene TRBJ2-1, with 13 bases lining up with TRBD2. The CDR3 contains 15 residues. Germline lookup yields CDR1 GTSNPN and CDR2 SVGIG (reference sequence). The J segment lost 9 bases and the V segment lost 0 bases, leaving 5 bases of the junction unmatched. Filled out from reference TRBV30 and TRBJ2-1, the complete variable domain reads SQTIHQWPATLVQPVGSPLSLECTVEGTSNPNLYWYRQAAGRGLQLLFYSVGIGQISSEVPQNLSASRPQDRQFILSSKKLLLSDSGFYLCAWSVGLAGVVEQFFGPGTRLTVL.

This clone was seen a single time. The chain has TRBV7-8 and TRBJ1-2; tentative D call: TRBD1 (5 bases). This CDR3 has 13 residues. The germline gives CDR1 SGHVS, CDR2 FQNEAQ. Deletions cut 2 bases from V and 8 bases from J, with 12 bases between. The CDR3 nucleotides read TGTGCCAGCAGCTTATGGAGAGGGGAGGGCTACACCTTC. Translated, it gives CASSLWRGEGYTF.

In the case of this clone: A far larger clone is one nucleotide away, so this likely arose from a read error. At the DNA level, this CDR3 is encoded by other sequences in the same sample as well. The V gene is TRBV4-1, the J gene TRBJ1-2; weak D call: TRBD1 (6 bases). The germline V gene encodes CDR1 MGHRA and CDR2 YSYEKL. The CDR3 consists of 14 residues. Trimming took 4 bases from V and 6 from J, leaving 15 bases between them. DNA for the CDR3: TGCGCCAGCAGCCCGACGGGGGGGCGGGATGGCTACACCTTC. It yields the protein CASSPTGGRDGYTF.

The CDR3 DNA follows: TGCGCCAGCAGCGAACAGGGGTACACGAACACTGAAGCTTTCTTT. Protein product: CASSEQGYTNTEAFF. The V and J genes are TRBV5-1 and TRBJ1-1; 7 nucleotides align to TRBD1. The V gene's germline CDR1 is SGHRS and CDR2 YFSETQ. This CDR3 contains 15 residues. J lost 1 base, V lost 4 bases, and 7 bases had no gene match.

The rearrangement links TRBV6-5 to TRBJ1-1; D uncertain. Germline CDR1 reads MNHEY; CDR2 reads SVGAGI. This CDR3 region has 15 residues. V was cut by 9 bases and J by 6 bases, with 23 bases left in between. The CDR3, as DNA: TGTGCCAGTGTACTCACCCCCGGGAGGCCCTCTGAAGCTTTCTTT. It yields the protein CASVLTPGRPSEAFF.

The V gene is TRBV6-5, the J gene TRBJ1-4, with 7 bases aligning to TRBD1. Germline values: CDR1 MNHEY, CDR2 SVGAGI. The CDR3 has 13 amino acids. V was pared by 7 bases and J by 4 bases, with 3 bases of the junction left unmatched. The CDR3 DNA follows: TGTGCCAGCACGGGACAGTTTAATGAAAAACTGTTTTTT. Its protein product is CASTGQFNEKLFF.

V gene TRBV18 combines with J gene TRBJ2-5, with a weak D call TRBD2 (6 bases). The CDR3 covers 15 residues. Germline values: CDR1 KGHSH, CDR2 LQKENI. Trimming shortened V by 5 bases and J by 5 bases, and 18 bases separated the two germline ends. For the CDR3, the DNA is TGTGCCAGCTCAGGGGTTCGACGGGAGAGGGAGACCCAGTACTTC. It specifies CASSGVRRERETQYF.

Only a few counts were recorded for this clone. The chain combines TRBV18 with TRBJ2-1; 11 nucleotides agree with TRBD2. V was clipped by 2 bases and J by 9 bases; unmatched bases: 12. CDR3 length equals 17 residues. The V gene's germline CDR1 is KGHSH and CDR2 LQKENI. The CDR3 region has the DNA TGTGCCAGCTCACCAATGCAGGGACTAGCGGTTTCGGGTGAGCAGTTCTTC. Translation gives CASSPMQGLAVSGEQFF.

The rearrangement joins TRBV7-3 to TRBJ2-3; D call uncertain. The CDR3 length is 15 residues. Trimming cost V 2 bases and J 3 bases, with 12 bases left between them. Germline V gives CDR1 SGHTA, CDR2 FQGTGA. CDR3 nucleotides: TGTGCCAGCAGCTTATCCCCCGAACGGACAGATACGCAGTATTTT. It encodes CASSLSPERTDTQYF.

This rearrangement joins TRBV7-2 to TRBJ1-1, with a weak D call TRBD1 (5 bases). Between the trimmed V and J ends, which lost 5 bases and 1 base, there was a span of 17 bases. The germline V gene has CDR1 SGHTA and CDR2 FQGNSA. CDR3 size: 16 residues. The CDR3 region is CASSPYLTATNTEAFF. As DNA, the CDR3 is TGTGCCAGCAGCCCCTACCTGACAGCAACGAACACTGAAGCTTTCTTT.

As DNA, the CDR3 is TGCGCCAGCAGTGAGTCGTTCGGCCCCATCGGGGGCTACACCTTC. It translates to CASSESFGPIGGYTF. The chain carries TRBV10-1 and TRBJ1-2; D remains ambiguous. Germline-derived CDR1 and CDR2 are WNHNN and SYGVQD (reference sequence). The CDR3 loop spans 15 amino acids. Trimming took off 0 bases at V and 8 bases at J, with 16 bases between the two ends.

The rearrangement links TRBV5-1 to TRBJ2-7; 7 nucleotides match TRBD1. The germline V gene encodes CDR1 SGHRS and CDR2 YFSETQ. The CDR3 runs to 14 residues. Trimming took 4 bases from V and 3 from J; bases not matched to a gene: 7. CDR3 in amino acids: CASSPRNRGYEQYF. Written as DNA, the CDR3 is TGCGCCAGCAGCCCCCGGAACAGGGGCTACGAGCAGTACTTC.

The chain couples TRBV10-3 to TRBJ2-7; 9 bases line up with TRBD2. The CDR3 length is 15 residues. After removal of 5 bases from V and 2 bases from J, the junction contained 7 bases not matched to a gene. Looked up from germline, CDR1 is ENHRY and CDR2 is SYGVKD. CDR3: CAISTGTSLTYEQYF. The CDR3 DNA reads as TGTGCCATCAGTACCGGGACTAGCCTAACCTACGAGCAGTACTTC.

This chain links TRBV2 with TRBJ1-4; D unresolved. The CDR3 has 13 residues. The V end lost 4 bases, the J end lost 0 bases, and 3 bases lay between the germline ends. Germline-derived CDR1 and CDR2 are SNHLY and FYNNEI. CDR3 coding DNA: TGTGCCAGCAGTGGAACAACTAATGAAAAACTGTTTTTT. Translation gives CASSGTTNEKLFF.